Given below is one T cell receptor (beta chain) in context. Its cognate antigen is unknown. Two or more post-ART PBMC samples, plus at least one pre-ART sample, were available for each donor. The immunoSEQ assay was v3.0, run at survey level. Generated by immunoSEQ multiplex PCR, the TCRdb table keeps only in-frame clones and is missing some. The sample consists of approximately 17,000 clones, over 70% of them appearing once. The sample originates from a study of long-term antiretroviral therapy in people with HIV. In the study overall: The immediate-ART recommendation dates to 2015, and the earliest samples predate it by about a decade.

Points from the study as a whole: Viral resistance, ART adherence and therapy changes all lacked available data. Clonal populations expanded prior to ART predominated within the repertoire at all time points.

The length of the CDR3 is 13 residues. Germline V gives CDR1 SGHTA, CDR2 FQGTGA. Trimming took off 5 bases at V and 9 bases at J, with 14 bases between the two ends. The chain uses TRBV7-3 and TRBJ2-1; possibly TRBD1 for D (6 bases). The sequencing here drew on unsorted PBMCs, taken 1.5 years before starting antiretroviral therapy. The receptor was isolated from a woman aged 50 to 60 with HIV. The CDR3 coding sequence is TGTGCCAGCAGCGGATCCCAGGGGAGTGAGCAGTTCTTC. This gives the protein CASSGSQGSEQFF.